These 24 T cell receptor beta chains originate from one sample sequenced in a study of blood T cell repertoires in COVID-19. The repertoire was sequenced with immunoSEQ multiplex PCR; TCRdb's copy has only in-frame clones and lacks some. The sample consists of 150,000 to 180,000 clones, roughly 78% of them appearing once. The specimen was peripheral blood. Receptors originate from a man of 80 years or more with acute or convalescent COVID-19.

This clone was counted only a few times. At the DNA level, this CDR3 is encoded by other sequences in the same sample as well. This sequence joins TRBV7-9 and TRBJ2-2; D gene uncertain. The CDR3 is 14 residues long. Trimming cost V 1 base and J 3 bases, with 6 bases left between them. CDR1 and CDR2 from the germline V gene are SEHNR and FQNEAQ (reference sequence). Here the CDR3 reads CASSLELDTGELFF. CDR3 DNA sequence: TGTGCCAGCAGCTTAGAGCTCGACACCGGGGAGCTGTTTTTT.

This sequence joins TRBV10-3 and TRBJ2-3, with D maybe TRBD2 (5 bases). V was shortened by 3 bases and J by 6 bases, with 16 bases between the two germline ends. The CDR3 runs 15 residues. Germline V gene lookup returns CDR1 ENHRY and CDR2 SYGVKD. CDR3 sequence reads: CAISDRAAVGDTQYF. CDR3 DNA sequence: TGTGCCATCAGTGATCGGGCAGCGGTGGGGGATACGCAGTATTTT.

In its sample, this clone was seen once. The chain joins TRBV12-3 or TRBV12-4 to TRBJ1-3; a possible D gene is TRBD1 (5 bases). Trimming took off 3 bases at V and 8 bases at J, with 8 bases between the two ends. The CDR3 is 12 residues long. The CDR3 DNA reads TGTGCCAGCAGTTTGTGGGGGGACACCATATATTTT. Translated, it gives CASSLWGDTIYF.

This clone was seen once. The rearrangement uses TRBV21-1 and TRBJ2-2; TRBD1 is the table's D call, not checked against the DNA. TRBV21-1 corresponds to a pseudogene. The CDR3 has 13 amino acids. The CDR3 loop reads CASTPQNTGELFF. CDR3 DNA sequence: TGTGCCAGCACTCCACAGAACACCGGGGAGCTGTTTTTT.

This clone was seen only once. The chain carries TRBV3-1 (or the pseudogene TRBV3-2) and TRBJ1-4; a possible D gene is TRBD1 (5 bases). CDR3 length equals 14 residues. Looked up from germline, CDR1 is LGHDT and CDR2 is YNNKEL (reference sequence). V was clipped by 1 base and J by 12 bases, with 15 bases between them. The CDR3, as DNA: TGTGCCAGCAGCCAAGGGGGCGGACATGGCGAACTGTTTTTT. Its translation: CASSQGGGHGELFF.

The rearrangement joins TRBV2 to TRBJ1-5, with 7 nucleotides matching TRBD1. Germline V lookup: CDR1 SNHLY, CDR2 FYNNEI. After removal of 6 bases from V and 6 bases from J, the junction contained 11 bases not matched to a gene. This CDR3 comprises 15 residues. The CDR3 loop reads CASSVGQAVGQPQHF. As DNA, the CDR3 is TGTGCCAGCAGCGTCGGACAGGCGGTCGGTCAGCCCCAGCATTTT.

The chain uses TRBV13 and TRBJ2-7; 7 bases fit TRBD2. With V trimmed by 5 bases and J by 3 bases, 10 bases remained unmatched. Germline V gene data show CDR1 as PRHDT and CDR2 as FYEKMQ (reference sequence). This CDR3 region has 15 residues. This CDR3 reads CASSPLGEGHYEQYV. CDR3 DNA sequence: TGTGCCAGCAGCCCCTTGGGGGAGGGTCACTACGAGCAGTACGTC.

The chain combines TRBV27 with TRBJ2-1, with 7 bases matching TRBD2. The germline V gene has CDR1 MNHEY and CDR2 SMNVEV (reference sequence). V trimming: 5 bases; J trimming: 4 bases; junction bases outside the gene matches: 5. This CDR3 has 14 residues. The CDR3 DNA is TGTGCCAGCAGTGGCGGGGGACCTTACAATGAGCAGTTCTTC. Translating gives CASSGGGPYNEQFF.

The rearrangement joins TRBV19 to TRBJ1-1; D is unclear. The CDR3 runs 14 residues. Germline CDR1 LNHDA, CDR2 SQIVND (reference sequence). Trimming removed 3 bases at V and 5 bases at J, with 13 bases between. In DNA, the CDR3 is TGTGCCAGTAGTATGTCCCAGGCGGGGACTGAAGCTTTCTTT. Translated, it gives CASSMSQAGTEAFF.

This clone was detected only once. This chain uses TRBV2 with TRBJ2-7; TRBD2 is a possible D gene (6 bases). The CDR3 contains 14 residues. The germline V and J ends were trimmed by 2 bases and 6 bases, with 14 bases remaining between them. Germline values: CDR1 SNHLY, CDR2 FYNNEI. The CDR3 bases are TGTGCCAGCAGTGAACGGGGGTTAGGTGTCGAGCAGTACTTC. Protein sequence: CASSERGLGVEQYF.

About this clone: The germline gene is not matched at one end of the junction; a read error may be the cause. The CDR3 loop reads CASSGTTGYGSTF. The CDR3 nucleotides read TGTGCCAGCAGTGGGACAACTGGCTATGGCTCCACCTTC. This chain connects TRBV12-3 or TRBV12-4 to TRBJ1-2; tentatively, D is TRBD1 (6 bases). The CDR3 consists of 13 residues.

The chain joins TRBV11-1 to TRBJ2-2, with D tentatively TRBD1 (5 bases). V lost 4 bases to trimming and J lost 2 bases, with 8 bases between them. Germline loops: CDR1 SGHAT, CDR2 FQDESV (reference sequence). The CDR3 has 14 residues. The CDR3 protein is CASSSTVNTGELFF. The DNA of the CDR3 is TGTGCCAGCAGCTCGACAGTAAACACCGGGGAGCTGTTTTTT. Using reference TRBV11-1 and TRBJ2-2 for the parts outside the CDR3, the full variable domain is EAEVAQSPRYKITEKSQAVAFWCDPISGHATLYWYRQILGQGPELLVQFQDESVVDDSQLPKDRFSAERLKGVDSTLKIQPAELGDSAMYLCASSSTVNTGELFFGEGSRLTVL.

This clone was found a few times. CDR3 residues: CASSTSDRGRTEAFF. In DNA, the CDR3 is TGTGCCAGCAGTACAAGCGACAGGGGGCGCACTGAAGCTTTCTTT. The chain carries TRBV6-5 and TRBJ1-1; 10 positions match TRBD1. V lost 5 bases to trimming and J lost 4 bases; unmatched junction nucleotides: 7. Germline assignment: CDR1 MNHEY and CDR2 SVGAGI. The length of the CDR3 is 15 residues.

The CDR3 is CASGSIFDRRGLGGYTF. The DNA of the CDR3 is TGTGCTAGTGGTTCCATCTTCGACAGACGAGGCTTGGGTGGCTACACCTTC. V is TRBV12-5 and J is TRBJ1-2, with D tentatively TRBD1 (5 bases). Germline V gene data show CDR1 as LGHNT and CDR2 as FRNRAP. This CDR3 contains 17 residues. V shed 4 bases and J shed 7 bases, with 25 bases lying between them.

This clone was seen only once. The rearrangement links TRBV2 to TRBJ2-2, with D maybe TRBD1 (5 bases). The CDR3 loop spans 15 amino acids. Germline V gene lookup returns CDR1 SNHLY and CDR2 FYNNEI. V was clipped by 1 base and J by 4 bases, with 10 bases between them. CDR3 amino acids: CASSEVRVGTGELFF. The CDR3 bases are TGTGCCAGCAGTGAAGTCAGGGTAGGCACCGGGGAGCTGTTTTTT. Filled out from reference TRBV2 and TRBJ2-2, the complete variable domain reads EPEVTQTPSHQVTQMGQEVILRCVPISNHLYFYWYRQILGQKVEFLVSFYNNEISEKSEIFDDQFSVERPDGSNFTLKIRSTKLEDSAMYFCASSEVRVGTGELFFGEGSRLTVL.

The V and J genes are TRBV7-2 and TRBJ2-2, with 10 bases identical to TRBD2. Germline trimming cut 5 bases from V and 7 bases from J; bases unmatched to any gene: 13. CDR3 length: 17 amino acids. CDR1 and CDR2 (germline): SGHTA, FQGNSA. CDR3 sequence reads: CASSPRGSGGAYGELFF. CDR3 in DNA: TGTGCCAGCAGCCCCCGGGGCAGCGGGGGGGCCTACGGGGAGCTGTTTTTT.

This chain joins TRBV25-1 and TRBJ1-1; no firm D call. V was clipped by 8 bases and J by 2 bases, with 6 bases between them. CDR3 size: 11 residues. From germline, CDR1 is MGHDK and CDR2 SYGVNS. Here the CDR3 DNA reads TGTGCCAGCGGCATAAACACTGAAGCTTTCTTT. Its protein product is CASGINTEAFF. Full variable domain (outside the CDR3, taken from reference TRBV25-1 and TRBJ1-1): EADIYQTPRYLVIGTGKKITLECSQTMGHDKMYWYQQDPGMELHLIHYSYGVNSTEKGDLSSESTVSRIRTEHFPLTLESARPSHTSQYLCASGINTEAFFGQGTRLTVV.

The chain joins TRBV7-2 to TRBJ2-7; 7 bases map to TRBD2. The V and J ends lost 3 bases and 0 bases, in that order; junction bases with no gene match: 5. The V gene's germline CDR1 is SGHTA and CDR2 FQGNSA. The CDR3 is 15 residues long. CDR3 sequence (DNA): TGTGCCAGCAGCTTTATGGCGGGGGACTCCTACGAGCAGTACTTC. It encodes CASSFMAGDSYEQYF.

The chain carries TRBV5-1 and TRBJ2-5; D perhaps matches TRBD1 (8 bases). The V and J ends lost 5 bases and 1 base respectively, with 15 bases between them. The CDR3 is made up of 15 amino acids. CDR1 is SGHRS, CDR2 YFSETQ, per germline. CDR3 nucleotides: TGCGCCAGCAGGACAGGGGAGGGGGTCCAAGAGACCCAGTACTTC. It encodes CASRTGEGVQETQYF.

The CDR3: CASSLEGLDTGELFF. The CDR3 DNA is TGTGCCAGCAGCTTAGAGGGGTTGGACACCGGGGAGCTGTTTTTT. The genes are TRBV7-9 and TRBJ2-2; D might be TRBD1 (5 bases). The V and J ends lost 1 base and 3 bases respectively, with 9 bases between them. The CDR3 runs to 15 residues. Looked up from germline, CDR1 is SEHNR and CDR2 is FQNEAQ (reference sequence).

This clone turned up a few times. The chain links TRBV6-6 to TRBJ1-3; a possible D gene is TRBD1 (6 bases). The germline V gene has CDR1 MNHNY and CDR2 SVGAGI (reference sequence). Trimming took off 4 bases at V and 4 bases at J, with 14 bases between the two ends. The CDR3 has 15 residues. Here the CDR3 DNA reads TGTGCCAGCAGTTTGGACAGCACCATAGGAAACACCATATATTTT. Residues: CASSLDSTIGNTIYF.

The chain links TRBV21-1 to TRBJ1-5; whether TRBD1, the table's D call, matches the DNA was not checked. TRBV21-1 is marked as a pseudogene. The length of the CDR3 is 16 residues. In DNA, the CDR3 is TGTGCCAGCAGCAAAGAGCCGGACAGGGGTTATCAGCCCCAGCATTTT. It codes for CASSKEPDRGYQPQHF.

The chain links TRBV28 to TRBJ2-7; D uncertain. The CDR3 sequence is 12 residues long. The V end was cut by 1 base, the J end by 1 base, with 2 bases between. Germline lookup yields CDR1 MDHEN and CDR2 SYDVKM. The CDR3 loop reads CASSLSSYEQYV. In nucleotides, the CDR3 is TGTGCCAGCAGTTTATCGTCCTACGAGCAGTACGTC.

This clone was seen a few times. This chain uses TRBV18 with TRBJ1-1; perhaps TRBD1 as D (6 bases). Deletions cut 6 bases from V and 5 bases from J, with 19 bases between. Germline V lookup: CDR1 KGHSH, CDR2 LQKENI. The length of the CDR3 is 15 residues. CDR3 sequence: CASSQFPGVDTEAFF. CDR3 nucleotides: TGTGCCAGCTCGCAATTCCCAGGGGTGGATACTGAAGCTTTCTTT.